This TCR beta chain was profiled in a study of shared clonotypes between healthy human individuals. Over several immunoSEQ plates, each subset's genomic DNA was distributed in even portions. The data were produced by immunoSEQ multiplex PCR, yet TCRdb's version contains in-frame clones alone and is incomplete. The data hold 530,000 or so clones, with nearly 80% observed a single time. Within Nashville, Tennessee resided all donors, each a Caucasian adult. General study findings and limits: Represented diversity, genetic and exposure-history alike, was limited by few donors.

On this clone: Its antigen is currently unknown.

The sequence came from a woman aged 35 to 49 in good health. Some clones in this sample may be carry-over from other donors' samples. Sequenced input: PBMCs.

CDR3 sequence: CASKIFSHEQYF. For the CDR3, the DNA is TGTGCCAGCAAGATTTTTTCCCACGAGCAGTACTTC. The chain has TRBV6-1 and TRBJ2-7, with D hard to call. The germline gives CDR1 MNHNS, CDR2 SASEGT. The CDR3 extends over 12 amino acids. The V end was cut by 7 bases, the J end by 5 bases, with 12 bases between.